The 32 T cell receptor beta chains given below trace back to one sample, sequenced in a study of blood T cell repertoires in COVID-19. TCRdb keeps only in-frame clones here, not all; method: immunoSEQ multiplex PCR. Of roughly 230,000 clones listed, 80% to 90% are singletons. The specimen sequenced was peripheral blood. These receptors were taken from a middle-aged woman who had recovered from COVID-19.

The rearrangement links TRBV19 to TRBJ1-2; 8 positions match TRBD1. This CDR3 is built from 11 residues. CDR1 is LNHDA and CDR2 is SQIVND in the germline V gene (reference sequence). V trimming: 10 bases; J trimming: 8 bases; junction bases outside the gene matches: 6. The CDR3 DNA follows: TGTGCCACCGACAGGGGTTGGGGCTACACCTTC. Amino acid sequence: CATDRGWGYTF.

The gene calls are TRBV4-1 and TRBJ2-1; 7 nucleotides line up with TRBD2. The V gene's germline CDR1 is MGHRA and CDR2 YSYEKL. The CDR3 spans 16 residues. Trimming at V came to 0 bases and at J to 4 bases, leaving 6 bases not matched to a gene. DNA of the CDR3: TGCGCCAGCAGCCAAGAAAGGCGCGGGGGATACAATGAGCAGTTCTTC. It yields the protein CASSQERRGGYNEQFF.

The V gene is TRBV19, the J gene TRBJ2-1; 7 bases fit TRBD1. The CDR3 sequence is 17 residues long. V trimming: 0 bases; J trimming: 4 bases; junction bases outside the gene matches: 9. Germline V CDR1 and CDR2: LNHDA, SQIVND (reference sequence). CDR3: CASSIDDGTAEYNEQFF. Here the CDR3 DNA reads TGTGCCAGTAGTATAGATGACGGGACAGCTGAATACAATGAGCAGTTCTTC.

The rearrangement uses TRBV2 and TRBJ1-3; D may be TRBD1 (5 bases). V was pared by 4 bases and J by 0 bases, with 13 bases between. The length of the CDR3 is 16 residues. The germline CDR1 and CDR2 sequences are SNHLY and FYNNEI. CDR3 coding DNA: TGTGCCAGCAGTGTCTGGGGCACCTTCTCTGGAAACACCATATATTTT. Translating gives CASSVWGTFSGNTIYF. Based on the CDR3 plus reference TRBV2 and TRBJ1-3, the full variable domain is EPEVTQTPSHQVTQMGQEVILRCVPISNHLYFYWYRQILGQKVEFLVSFYNNEISEKSEIFDDQFSVERPDGSNFTLKIRSTKLEDSAMYFCASSVWGTFSGNTIYFGEGSWLTVV.

The chain recombines TRBV19 with TRBJ1-3; 9 bases align to TRBD1. After removal of 5 bases from V and 8 bases from J, the junction contained 13 bases not matched to a gene. Germline V CDR1 and CDR2: LNHDA, SQIVND (reference sequence). This CDR3 comprises 16 residues. CDR3 region: CASSSPQDRGGDTIYF. CDR3 in DNA: TGTGCCAGTAGTTCACCTCAGGACAGGGGAGGCGACACCATATATTTT.

The chain couples TRBV11-1 to TRBJ2-3; D not resolved. Germline loops: CDR1 SGHAT, CDR2 FQDESV (reference sequence). CDR3 size: 12 residues. V was pared by 0 bases and J by 10 bases, with 8 bases between. CDR3 amino acids: CASSLAGGSQYF. The DNA of the CDR3 is TGTGCCAGCAGCTTAGCAGGCGGCTCGCAGTATTTT.

The chain joins TRBV23-1 to TRBJ1-2; D might be TRBD1 (6 bases). TRBV23-1 is flagged as an ORF with uncertain function. The CDR3 is 17 amino acids. The V end lost 4 bases, the J end lost 8 bases, and 26 bases lay between the germline ends. The CDR3: CASSLRDDLRGGRGYTF. DNA for the CDR3: TGCGCCAGCAGTCTTCGGGACGATTTAAGAGGGGGTCGGGGCTACACCTTC.

The chain recombines TRBV6-2 or TRBV6-3 with TRBJ1-4, with TRBD1 identical over 10 bases. Germline values: CDR1 MNHEY, CDR2 SVGEGT. The CDR3 extends over 16 amino acids. V dropped 6 bases and J dropped 7; count of bases not matched to a gene: 11. CDR3 loop: CASSSRDRGRSEKLFF. The CDR3, as DNA: TGTGCCAGCAGCAGCCGGGACAGGGGAAGGAGTGAAAAACTGTTTTTT.

The CDR3: CASSPLAGATYNEQFF. The CDR3 bases are TGCGCCAGCAGCCCCTTAGCGGGGGCCACCTACAATGAGCAGTTCTTC. The chain uses TRBV4-1 and TRBJ2-1; the match to TRBD2 covers 9 bases. The germline gives CDR1 MGHRA, CDR2 YSYEKL. V lost 4 bases and J lost 2; bases outside the gene matches: 6. This CDR3 is 16 amino acids long.

The rearrangement joins TRBV10-3 to TRBJ2-1, with 12 bases aligning to TRBD2. The J segment lost 8 bases and the V segment lost 6 bases, leaving 11 bases of the junction unmatched. This CDR3 has 16 amino acids. CDR1 and CDR2 (germline): ENHRY, SYGVKD. The DNA of the CDR3 is TGTGCCATCAGCCGACTAGCGGGAGAATGGGGCGATGAGCAGTTCTTC. It yields the protein CAISRLAGEWGDEQFF.

The chain uses TRBV11-3 and TRBJ2-1; 8 bases match TRBD2. The germline V gene has CDR1 SGHNT and CDR2 YENEEA. The V segment lost 1 base and the J segment 2 bases; nucleotides outside the gene matches: 4. The CDR3 has 16 residues. CDR3 DNA sequence: TGTGCCAGCAGCTTAGCCCGACTAGCGACCTACAATGAGCAGTTCTTC. It codes for CASSLARLATYNEQFF.

The genes are TRBV6-5 and TRBJ1-3; a weak D match, TRBD1 (5 bases). Germline CDR1 and CDR2: MNHEY and SVGAGI. This CDR3 region has 15 residues. Trimming removed 7 bases from V and 2 bases from J, with 15 bases in between. CDR3 protein: CASKRQSGPGNTIYF. CDR3 sequence (DNA): TGTGCCAGCAAACGACAGTCAGGACCTGGAAACACCATATATTTT.

Written as DNA, the CDR3 is TGTGCCAGCAGAAACGGACAGGGGGTTCTAGATGAGCAGTTCTTC. Its translation is CASRNGQGVLDEQFF. The V gene is TRBV7-9, the J gene TRBJ2-1, with 10 nucleotides matching TRBD1. The germline V gene has CDR1 SEHNR and CDR2 FQNEAQ (reference sequence). The CDR3 is made up of 15 amino acids. Losses at the gene ends were 6 bases for V and 8 bases for J; bases not matched to a gene: 10.

The V gene is TRBV29-1, the J gene TRBJ2-5; 11 bases line up with TRBD1. The CDR3 consists of 18 residues. V lost 1 base to trimming and J lost 4 bases; unmatched junction nucleotides: 14. Germline V gives CDR1 SQVTM, CDR2 ANQGSEA. CDR3 sequence reads: CSVEVGPGQGGRRETQYF. The DNA for the CDR3 is TGCAGCGTTGAAGTTGGGCCGGGACAGGGGGGAAGGAGAGAGACCCAGTACTTC. The entire variable domain, with the rest obtained from reference TRBV29-1 and TRBJ2-5, is as follows: SAVISQKPSRDICQRGTSLTIQCQVDSQVTMMFWYRQQPGQSLTLIATANQGSEATYESGFVIDKFPISRPNLTFSTLTVSNMSPEDSSIYLCSVEVGPGQGGRRETQYFGPGTRLLVL.

V is TRBV28 and J is TRBJ2-7, with 12 positions matching TRBD2. This CDR3 has 16 amino acids. Germline assignment: CDR1 MDHEN and CDR2 SYDVKM. J lost 6 bases, V lost 6 bases, and 12 bases had no gene match. CDR3 region: CASRSPRLAGESEQYF. In DNA form, the CDR3 reads TGTGCCAGCAGATCCCCCCGACTAGCGGGGGAGAGCGAGCAGTACTTC.

This clone was seen just once. This rearrangement joins TRBV27 to TRBJ1-3; the D gene is possibly TRBD1 (6 bases). The germline V gene has CDR1 MNHEY and CDR2 SMNVEV (reference sequence). V was clipped by 5 bases and J by 2 bases, with 13 bases between them. The CDR3 sequence is 15 residues long. As DNA, the CDR3 is TGTGCCAGCAGTCCTACAGGGCGGGCTGGAAACACCATATATTTT. Its protein is CASSPTGRAGNTIYF.

The V gene is TRBV19, the J gene TRBJ2-1, with D perhaps matching TRBD2 (5 bases). From germline, CDR1 is LNHDA and CDR2 SQIVND (reference sequence). The ends were cut back, 3 bases at V and 8 bases at J, with 20 bases in the middle. The CDR3 has 16 residues. The DNA for the CDR3 is TGTGCCAGTAGTATTCGTGGGCAAACCTCAGCGGATGAGCAGTTCTTC. It encodes CASSIRGQTSADEQFF.

The rearrangement joins TRBV7-2 to TRBJ2-7; D remains ambiguous. Trimming left V 2 bases short and J 2 bases short, with 7 bases between. The germline V gene has CDR1 SGHTA and CDR2 FQGNSA. The CDR3 covers 13 residues. The CDR3 is CASSLTKAYEQYV. The CDR3 DNA is TGTGCCAGCAGCTTAACTAAGGCCTACGAGCAGTACGTC.

This chain links TRBV29-1 with TRBJ1-4; the D gene is possibly TRBD1 (6 bases). The CDR3 covers 13 residues. Germline V gene lookup returns CDR1 SQVTM and CDR2 ANQGSEA. Trimming removed 7 bases at V and 8 bases at J, with 17 bases between. Written as DNA, the CDR3 is TGCAGCGCCGGTCTGGGGGCTGGGGAAAAACTGTTTTTT. This encodes CSAGLGAGEKLFF.

DNA of the CDR3: TGTGCCTGGAGTACCTGGACTAGCGGGGGGACCGGGGAGCTGTTTTTT. Its translation is CAWSTWTSGGTGELFF. This chain links TRBV30 with TRBJ2-2, with 14 bases aligning to TRBD2. Trimming cost V 2 bases and J 5 bases; bases outside gene matches: 4. This CDR3 spans 16 amino acids. The germline gives CDR1 GTSNPN, CDR2 SVGIG (reference sequence).

This clone was counted only a few times. The chain combines TRBV27 with TRBJ1-2; TRBD1 matches at 9 bases. V was pared by 6 bases and J by 13 bases, with 15 bases of the junction left unmatched. The germline CDR1 and CDR2 sequences are MNHEY and SMNVEV (reference sequence). This CDR3 spans 14 amino acids. CDR3 in amino acids: CASRTPGQGGSVTF. In DNA, the CDR3 is TGTGCCAGCAGAACGCCGGGACAGGGAGGATCGGTCACCTTC.

This chain joins TRBV18 and TRBJ1-1, with D tentatively TRBD1 (6 bases). The CDR3 length is 16 residues. Germline V CDR1 and CDR2: KGHSH, LQKENI. The ends were cut back, 3 bases at V and 5 bases at J, with 19 bases in the middle. CDR3 nucleotides: TGTGCCAGCTCACCCGGACGGACAGCTGCTAGGACTGAAGCTTTCTTT. Its protein is CASSPGRTAARTEAFF.

The rearrangement uses TRBV5-1 and TRBJ1-5; a possible D gene is TRBD1 (6 bases). The CDR3 spans 15 residues. Trimming took 0 bases from V and 5 from J, leaving 12 bases between them. Germline V lookup: CDR1 SGHRS, CDR2 YFSETQ. CDR3: CASSLGQGRHQPQHF. Written as DNA, the CDR3 is TGCGCCAGCAGCTTGGGGCAGGGGCGGCATCAGCCCCAGCATTTT.

The gene calls are TRBV5-4 and TRBJ1-2, with 7 bases lining up with TRBD1. Trimming took 1 base from V and 7 from J; bases not matched to a gene: 10. Germline V gene sequence: CDR1 SGHNT, CDR2 YYREEE (reference sequence). The CDR3 loop spans 15 amino acids. CDR3 protein: CASSLTGENTGGYTF. As DNA, the CDR3 is TGTGCCAGCAGCTTGACAGGGGAGAATACCGGTGGCTACACCTTC.

The V call is TRBV15, the J call TRBJ1-4, with TRBD1 matching 7 bases. This CDR3 contains 15 residues. V lost 7 bases and J lost 5; bases outside the gene matches: 10. Looked up from germline, CDR1 is LNHNV and CDR2 is YYDKDF (reference sequence). CDR3 protein: CATTERDSLNEKLFF. The CDR3 DNA reads TGTGCCACCACCGAAAGGGACAGCTTAAATGAAAAACTGTTTTTT.

This rearrangement joins TRBV6-5 to TRBJ1-2; D is possibly TRBD1 (6 bases). This CDR3 contains 13 residues. Germline loops: CDR1 MNHEY, CDR2 SVGAGI. Trimming removed 6 bases at V and 4 bases at J, with 12 bases between. The CDR3 DNA reads as TGTGCCAGCAGCCGGGACATGCTCTATGGCTACACCTTC. Its translation: CASSRDMLYGYTF.

Here the CDR3 reads CASSLDRGPEAFF. CDR3 nucleotides: TGTGCCAGCAGTTTAGACAGGGGGCCTGAAGCTTTCTTT. The chain uses TRBV27 and TRBJ1-1; TRBD1 agrees at 10 bases. Trimming cost V 2 bases and J 6 bases; bases outside gene matches: 0. This CDR3 is built from 13 residues. Per germline, CDR1 MNHEY and CDR2 SMNVEV (reference sequence).

CDR3 protein: CASSLLAAASYEQYF. DNA for the CDR3: TGCGCCAGCAGCCTACTAGCGGCCGCGTCCTACGAGCAGTACTTC. The chain links TRBV5-1 to TRBJ2-7, with TRBD2 identical over 8 bases. Germline assignment: CDR1 SGHRS and CDR2 YFSETQ. Germline trimming cut 4 bases from V and 1 base from J; bases unmatched to any gene: 7. The CDR3 is made up of 15 amino acids.

This clone was recorded once. At the DNA level, this CDR3 is encoded by other sequences in the same sample as well. The chain uses TRBV9 and TRBJ1-2; 10 positions agree with TRBD1. The CDR3 length is 15 residues. The germline CDR1 and CDR2 sequences are SGDLS and YYNGEE. V was clipped by 0 bases and J by 4 bases; unmatched bases: 3. The CDR3 sequence is CASSVAGTGVYGYTF. CDR3 nucleotides: TGTGCCAGCAGCGTAGCCGGGACAGGGGTCTATGGCTACACCTTC.

This chain uses TRBV15 with TRBJ1-1; 7 positions agree with TRBD1. Per germline, CDR1 LNHNV and CDR2 YYDKDF (reference sequence). Trimming at V came to 3 bases and at J to 1 base, leaving 8 bases not matched to a gene. This CDR3 region has 16 residues. This chain's CDR3 is CATSSGDRFKNTEAFF. CDR3 nucleotides: TGTGCCACCAGCAGCGGGGACAGATTCAAGAACACTGAAGCTTTCTTT.

At least ten counts were recorded for this clone. The rearrangement uses TRBV9 and TRBJ1-3; D not resolved. CDR1 and CDR2 (germline): SGDLS, YYNGEE. The CDR3 is 15 residues long. V lost 4 bases to trimming and J lost 4 bases, with 15 bases between them. Written as DNA, the CDR3 is TGTGCCAGCAGCCCCAACACAATCGGGGGAAACACCATATATTTT. Its translation: CASSPNTIGGNTIYF.

The rearrangement joins TRBV4-1 to TRBJ1-4; the match to TRBD1 covers 7 bases. V dropped 3 bases and J dropped 8; count of bases not matched to a gene: 9. Germline loops: CDR1 MGHRA, CDR2 YSYEKL. The CDR3 is 15 residues long. DNA of the CDR3: TGCGCCAGCAGCCAGGAAGACAGGGTTAACGAAAAACTGTTTTTT. This encodes CASSQEDRVNEKLFF.